These 5 T cell receptor beta chains share one sample of origin, sequenced in a study of T cells after yellow fever vaccination. TCRdb reprocessed the 5' RACE reads via MiXCR and lists one record per CDR3 protein. The sample has under 550,000 distinct CDR3 sequences, about a fifth seen once; the top ten hold about 16%. Specimen: PBMCs, collected less than 25 days after the first yellow fever vaccination. The receptors come from a man aged 18 to 30 who received the YFV17D yellow fever vaccine.

The chain has TRBV6-2 or TRBV6-3 and TRBJ1-5, with unresolved D. There are 17 residues in the CDR3. V was cut by 5 bases and J by 0 bases, with 17 bases left in between. Germline V gene data show CDR1 as MNHEY and CDR2 as SVGEGT. Written as DNA, the CDR3 is TGTGCCAGCAGTGTTTCCGGTACCCACTATAGCAATCAGCCCCAGCATTTT. This sequence encodes CASSVSGTHYSNQPQHF.

This clonotype showed up just a few times. This chain uses TRBV5-6 with TRBJ2-7; TRBD1 agrees at 9 bases. CDR1 SGHDT and CDR2 YYEEEE come from the germline V gene. V shed 2 bases, J shed 4 bases, and the junction held 4 bases outside the gene matches. This CDR3 is built from 14 residues. The CDR3 DNA reads as TGTGCCAGCAGCTTACAGGGGGCGAATTACGAGCAGTACGTC. This codes for CASSLQGANYEQYV.

This clonotype has a handful of counts. The chain is built from TRBV20-1 and TRBJ2-7; 8 bases align to TRBD1. V shed 5 bases, J shed 0 bases, and the junction held 3 bases outside the gene matches. Germline V gene lookup returns CDR1 DFQATT and CDR2 SNEGSKA (reference sequence). The CDR3 covers 13 residues. CDR3 loop: CSAYRGSSYEQYF. For the CDR3, the DNA is TGCAGTGCTTACAGGGGGAGCTCCTACGAGCAGTACTTC.

This clonotype has more than one count but fewer than ten. The chain joins TRBV7-9 to TRBJ1-5; D ambiguous. CDR1 is SEHNR and CDR2 is FQNEAQ in the germline V gene (reference sequence). The CDR3 has 14 amino acids. V was clipped by 4 bases and J by 5 bases, with 12 bases between them. The CDR3 loop is CASSSGSYYQPQHF. The CDR3, as DNA: TGTGCCAGCAGCTCCGGGTCTTATTATCAGCCCCAGCATTTT. The whole variable domain, filled in from reference TRBV7-9 and TRBJ1-5, reads DTGVSQNPRHKITKRGQNVTFRCDPISEHNRLYWYRQTLGQGPEFLTYFQNEAQLEKSRLLSDRFSAERPKGSFSTLEIQRTEQGDSAMYLCASSSGSYYQPQHFGDGTRLSIL.

The CDR3: CASSTTSGTSDEQYV. CDR3 in DNA: TGCGCCAGCAGCACGACTAGCGGGACCTCGGACGAGCAGTACGTC. The chain carries TRBV5-1 and TRBJ2-7; 11 positions match TRBD2. With 4 bases clipped from V and 5 bases from J, the junction kept 8 bases outside the gene matches. Per germline, CDR1 SGHRS and CDR2 YFSETQ. The CDR3 totals 15 residues.